Below are 11 T cell receptor beta chains sequenced from a single sample in a study of Graves' ophthalmopathy and Graves' hyperthyroidism. Investigators amplified TCR beta CDR3 regions from RNA transcripts. HTBI primers were used in a first-round RT-PCR, which preceded a second-round multiplex PCR. MiXCR, applied by TCRdb to the multiplex PCR reads, yields one record per CDR3 protein. The data hold roughly 480,000 distinct CDR3 sequences, with around an eighth observed a single time. The source material was blood. These receptors were obtained from a woman in her twenties or thirties with Graves' ophthalmopathy.

This clonotype was seen many times. This chain joins TRBV12-5 and TRBJ2-4; 8 bases are a match to TRBD2. J gave up 9 bases and V 6 bases, and 7 bases lay outside the gene matches. The CDR3 length is 13 residues. Germline CDR1 and CDR2: LGHNT and FRNRAP. The CDR3: CASGPGLASIQYF. The DNA for the CDR3 is TGTGCTAGTGGACCCGGACTAGCCTCCATTCAGTACTTC.

This clonotype was observed many times. This chain uses TRBV30 with TRBJ1-2; D is uncertain. The CDR3 consists of 12 residues. V lost 1 base, J lost 7 bases, and 10 bases lay in between. CDR1 and CDR2 (germline): GTSNPN, SVGIG (reference sequence). In DNA, the CDR3 is TGTGCCTGGAGTGGGTCCGCTGGTGGCTACACCTTC. This translates into CAWSGSAGGYTF.

This clonotype was picked up many times. The chain couples TRBV6-1 to TRBJ1-1, with D perhaps TRBD1 (6 bases). V gave up 6 bases and J gave up 9 bases, with 8 bases separating them. Germline V CDR1 and CDR2: MNHNS, SASEGT. CDR3 length: 10 amino acids. The CDR3 sequence: CASSTGKAFF. CDR3 nucleotide sequence: TGTGCCAGCAGCACAGGGAAAGCTTTCTTT.

This clonotype was detected many times. This chain uses TRBV2 with TRBJ1-2; the D is unclear. The germline V and J ends were trimmed by 10 bases and 4 bases, with 22 bases remaining between them. Germline CDR1 and CDR2: SNHLY and FYNNEI. There are 15 residues in the CDR3. The CDR3 region is CATNPTTASTYGYTF. The CDR3 bases are TGTGCCACCAACCCGACCACCGCGAGCACCTATGGCTACACCTTC. Supplemented by reference TRBV2 and TRBJ1-2, the full variable domain reads EPEVTQTPSHQVTQMGQEVILRCVPISNHLYFYWYRQILGQKVEFLVSFYNNEISEKSEIFDDQFSVERPDGSNFTLKIRSTKLEDSAMYFCATNPTTASTYGYTFGSGTRLTVV.

The rearrangement joins TRBV20-1 to TRBJ2-5, with 9 bases matching TRBD2. The J segment lost 2 bases and the V segment lost 0 bases, leaving 4 bases of the junction unmatched. Germline CDR1 and CDR2: DFQATT and SNEGSKA (reference sequence). This CDR3 is 15 amino acids long. CDR3 in amino acids: CSARERGGLQETQYF. Written as DNA, the CDR3 is TGCAGTGCTAGAGAGCGGGGGGGCCTTCAAGAGACCCAGTACTTC.

This clonotype was detected many times. This chain links TRBV28 with TRBJ2-7; 9 positions match TRBD1. The V gene's germline CDR1 is MDHEN and CDR2 SYDVKM. Trimming at V came to 6 bases and at J to 2 bases, leaving 2 bases not matched to a gene. This CDR3 contains 13 residues. For the CDR3, the DNA is TGTGCCAGCAGAACAGGGGGCCCCTACGAGCAGTACTTC. The encoded protein is CASRTGGPYEQYF.

This clonotype was observed at least ten times. The chain uses TRBV30 and TRBJ1-1, with D possibly matching TRBD1 (5 bases). Germline CDR1 reads GTSNPN; CDR2 reads SVGIG (reference sequence). The CDR3 runs 12 residues. This CDR3 reads CLCSPRDTEAFF. The CDR3, as DNA: TGTCTCTGTTCGCCCAGGGACACTGAAGCTTTCTTT.

This chain uses TRBV6-5 with TRBJ2-5; 11 bases are shared with TRBD2. The J segment lost 1 base and the V segment lost 4 bases, leaving 5 bases of the junction unmatched. CDR3 length equals 16 residues. Per the germline V gene, CDR1 is MNHEY and CDR2 is SVGAGI. The CDR3 sequence is CASSSRTSGPQETQYF. In DNA form, the CDR3 reads TGTGCCAGCAGTTCCCGGACTAGCGGGCCCCAAGAGACCCAGTACTTC.

The table lists this clonotype with many counts. This may be a read error: a much more frequent sequence differs by one nucleotide. The rearrangement uses TRBV27 and TRBJ2-2; D call uncertain. The CDR3 extends over 14 amino acids. Trimming cost V 2 bases and J 1 base, with 5 bases left between them. Germline V gives CDR1 MNHEY, CDR2 SMNVEV (reference sequence). The CDR3 DNA sequence: TGTGCCAGCAGTTTAGGGGAGAACACCGGGGAGCTGTTTTTT. Translation gives CASSLGENTGELFF.

This clonotype was seen many times. The J gene is TRBJ1-5, the V gene TRBV20-1, with 8 bases that match TRBD1. The length of the CDR3 is 15 residues. V shed 0 bases and J 6 bases; nucleotides not matched to a gene: 7. Germline V gives CDR1 DFQATT, CDR2 SNEGSKA (reference sequence). The CDR3 bases are TGCAGTGCTAGAGATCGGGACAGGCTTAGTCAGCCCCAGCATTTT. Translating it yields CSARDRDRLSQPQHF.

This rearrangement joins TRBV7-3 to TRBJ1-3, with no clear D. CDR1 is SGHTA, CDR2 FQGTGA, per germline. There are 17 residues in the CDR3. Trimming removed 4 bases at V and 0 bases at J, with 16 bases between. The CDR3, as DNA: TGTGCCAGCAGCTACGAGTTTGACGGCTACTCTGGAAACACCATATATTTT. It codes for CASSYEFDGYSGNTIYF.